This TCR beta chain is drawn from a study of cytomegalovirus exposure and HLA in healthy donors. Findings and limits, study-wide: According to a later analysis, most TCR beta chains associated with CMV appeared HLA-restricted. The listing of roughly 160 TCR beta chains classed them as cytomegalovirus-associated.

13 Jbeta primers and 60 Vbeta primers were used for the PCR. TCRdb's copy holds only in-frame clones and misses some; the assay was immunoSEQ multiplex PCR. The table includes about 210,000 clones, roughly 78% detected once. V lost 4 bases and J lost 6, with 19 bases in between. The CDR3 totals 15 residues. CDR1 SQVTM and CDR2 ANQGSEA come from the germline V gene. Whereas donors were nominally healthy upon sampling, unrecorded immune exposures were probable. Remarks on this clone: Its antigen is unknown.

The rearrangement links TRBV29-1 to TRBJ2-4; D may be TRBD2 (5 bases). Sequenced input: PBMCs. This TCR came from a boy between 5 and 17 years old in good health and CMV-seronegative. The CDR3 region is CSVVRVRPVANIQYF. In DNA, the CDR3 is TGCAGCGTTGTGCGGGTACGGCCCGTGGCAAACATTCAGTACTTC.